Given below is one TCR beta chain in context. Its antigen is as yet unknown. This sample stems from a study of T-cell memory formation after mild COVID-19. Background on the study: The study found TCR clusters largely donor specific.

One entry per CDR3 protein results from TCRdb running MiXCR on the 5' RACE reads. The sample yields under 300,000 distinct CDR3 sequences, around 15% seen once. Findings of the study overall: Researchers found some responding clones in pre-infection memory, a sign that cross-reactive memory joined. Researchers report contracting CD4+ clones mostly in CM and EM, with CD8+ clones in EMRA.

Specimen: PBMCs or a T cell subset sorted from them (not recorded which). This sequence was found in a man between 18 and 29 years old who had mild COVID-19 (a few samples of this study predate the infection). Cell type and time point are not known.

The CDR3 DNA sequence: TGTGCCAGCTTTCAGACCTCGGGCAGGGGACCGACAGATACGCAGTATTTT. It codes for CASFQTSGRGPTDTQYF. This rearrangement joins TRBV7-9 to TRBJ2-3, with D maybe TRBD1 (6 bases). Trimming stripped 8 bases from V and 3 bases from J, with 24 bases between. The length of the CDR3 is 17 residues. CDR1 SEHNR and CDR2 FQNEAQ come from the germline V gene (reference sequence).